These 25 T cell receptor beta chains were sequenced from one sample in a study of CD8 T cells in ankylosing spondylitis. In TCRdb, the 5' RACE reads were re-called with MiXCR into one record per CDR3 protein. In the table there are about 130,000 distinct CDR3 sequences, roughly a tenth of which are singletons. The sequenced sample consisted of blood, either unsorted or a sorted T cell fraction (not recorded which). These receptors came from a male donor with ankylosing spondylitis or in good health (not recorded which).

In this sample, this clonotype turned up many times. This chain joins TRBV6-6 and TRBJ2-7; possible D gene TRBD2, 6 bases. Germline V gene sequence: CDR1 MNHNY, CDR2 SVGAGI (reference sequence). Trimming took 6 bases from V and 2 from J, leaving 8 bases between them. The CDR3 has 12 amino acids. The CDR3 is CASRDYPYEQYF. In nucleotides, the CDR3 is TGTGCCAGCAGGGACTACCCCTACGAGCAGTACTTC.

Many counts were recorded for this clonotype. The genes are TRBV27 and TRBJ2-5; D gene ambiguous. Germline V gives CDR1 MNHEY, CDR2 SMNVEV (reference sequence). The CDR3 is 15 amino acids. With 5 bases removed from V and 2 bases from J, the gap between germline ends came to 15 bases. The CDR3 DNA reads TGTGCCAGCAGTCCCTCGGCGGCTCTACAAGAGACCCAGTACTTC. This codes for CASSPSAALQETQYF.

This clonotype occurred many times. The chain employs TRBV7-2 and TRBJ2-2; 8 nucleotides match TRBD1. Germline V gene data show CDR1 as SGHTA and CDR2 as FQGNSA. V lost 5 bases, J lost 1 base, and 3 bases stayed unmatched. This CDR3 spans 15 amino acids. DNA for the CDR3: TGTGCCAGCAGCAAAGACAGGGGGAACACCGGGGAGCTGTTTTTT. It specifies CASSKDRGNTGELFF.

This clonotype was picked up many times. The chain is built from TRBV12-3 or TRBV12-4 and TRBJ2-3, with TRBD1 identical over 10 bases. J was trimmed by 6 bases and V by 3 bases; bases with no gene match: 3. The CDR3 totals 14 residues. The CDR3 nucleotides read TGTGCCAGCAGTTTGACAGGGGGCCGGGATACGCAGTATTTT. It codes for CASSLTGGRDTQYF.

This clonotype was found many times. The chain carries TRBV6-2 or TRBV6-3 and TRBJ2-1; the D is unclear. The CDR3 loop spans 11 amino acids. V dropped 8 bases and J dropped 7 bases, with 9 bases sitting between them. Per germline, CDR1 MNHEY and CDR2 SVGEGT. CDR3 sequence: CASGRQNEQFF. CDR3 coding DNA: TGTGCCAGCGGGCGCCAAAATGAGCAGTTCTTC.

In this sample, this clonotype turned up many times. CDR3 DNA sequence: TGCAGTGCTGAGCCCCCGGGACTTAGCTCCTACAATGAGCAGTTCTTC. This sequence encodes CSAEPPGLSSYNEQFF. The chain joins TRBV20-1 to TRBJ2-1, with D tentatively TRBD2 (6 bases). CDR1 and CDR2 from the germline V gene are DFQATT and SNEGSKA (reference sequence). Trimming left V 5 bases short and J 0 bases short, with 17 bases between. This CDR3 comprises 16 residues.

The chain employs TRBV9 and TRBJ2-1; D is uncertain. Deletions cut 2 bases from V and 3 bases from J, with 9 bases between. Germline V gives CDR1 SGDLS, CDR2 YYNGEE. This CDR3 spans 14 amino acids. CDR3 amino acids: CASSVDSSYNEQFF. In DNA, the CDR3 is TGTGCCAGCAGCGTGGATAGCAGCTACAATGAGCAGTTCTTC.

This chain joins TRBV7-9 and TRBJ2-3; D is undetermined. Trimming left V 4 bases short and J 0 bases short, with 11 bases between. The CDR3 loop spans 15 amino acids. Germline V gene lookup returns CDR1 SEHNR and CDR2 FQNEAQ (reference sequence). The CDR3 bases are TGTGCCAGCAGCTCCCGCCTTACTAGCACAGATACGCAGTATTTT. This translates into CASSSRLTSTDTQYF.

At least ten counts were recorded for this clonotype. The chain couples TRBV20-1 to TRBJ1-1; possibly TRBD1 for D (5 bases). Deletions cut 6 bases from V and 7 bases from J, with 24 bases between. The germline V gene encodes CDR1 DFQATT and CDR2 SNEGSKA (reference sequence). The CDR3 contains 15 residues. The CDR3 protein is CSASPTVLGSGEAFF. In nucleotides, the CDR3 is TGCAGTGCCTCACCGACAGTCCTGGGTTCAGGTGAAGCTTTCTTT.

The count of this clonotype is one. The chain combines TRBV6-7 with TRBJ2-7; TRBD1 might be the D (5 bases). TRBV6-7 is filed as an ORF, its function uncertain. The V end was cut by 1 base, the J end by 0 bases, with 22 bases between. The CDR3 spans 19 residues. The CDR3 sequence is CASSYLPKPLRVFSYEQYF. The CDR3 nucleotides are TGTGCCAGCAGTTACTTGCCTAAGCCTCTCAGGGTTTTCTCCTACGAGCAGTACTTC.

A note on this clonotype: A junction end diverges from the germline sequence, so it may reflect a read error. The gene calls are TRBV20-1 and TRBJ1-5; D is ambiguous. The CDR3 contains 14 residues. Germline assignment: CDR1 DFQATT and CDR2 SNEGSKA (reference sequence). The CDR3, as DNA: TGCAGTGCTCACGGGGAACTTAGCAATCAGCCCCAGCATTTC. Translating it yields CSAHGELSNQPQHF.

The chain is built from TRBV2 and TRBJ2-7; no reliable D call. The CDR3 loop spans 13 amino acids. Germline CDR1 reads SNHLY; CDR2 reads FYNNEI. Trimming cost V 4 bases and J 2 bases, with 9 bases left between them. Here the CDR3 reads CASSVRWTYEQYF. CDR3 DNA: TGTGCCAGCAGTGTACGGTGGACCTACGAGCAGTACTTC.

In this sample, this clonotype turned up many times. CDR3 sequence (DNA): TGCAGCGTCCGGGGACAGGGGTTGGGATCACCCCTCCACTTT. The encoded protein is CSVRGQGLGSPLHF. This sequence joins TRBV29-1 and TRBJ1-6, with TRBD1 matching over 10 bases. The CDR3 loop spans 14 amino acids. Germline CDR1 is SQVTM and CDR2 is ANQGSEA. The V segment lost 6 bases and the J segment 10 bases; nucleotides outside the gene matches: 9.

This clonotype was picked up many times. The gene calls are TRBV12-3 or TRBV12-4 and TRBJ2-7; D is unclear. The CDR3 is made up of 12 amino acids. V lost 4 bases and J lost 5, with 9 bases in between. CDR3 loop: CASSWARHEQYF. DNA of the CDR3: TGTGCCAGCAGTTGGGCTAGGCACGAGCAGTACTTC.

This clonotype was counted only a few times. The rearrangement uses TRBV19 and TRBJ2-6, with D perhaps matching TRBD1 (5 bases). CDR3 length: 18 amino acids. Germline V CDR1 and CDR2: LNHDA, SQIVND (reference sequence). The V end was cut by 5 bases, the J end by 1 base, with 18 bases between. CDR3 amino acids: CASSPYSTVRSGANVLTF. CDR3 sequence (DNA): TGTGCCAGTAGTCCCTACTCGACAGTGAGGTCTGGGGCCAACGTCCTGACTTTC.

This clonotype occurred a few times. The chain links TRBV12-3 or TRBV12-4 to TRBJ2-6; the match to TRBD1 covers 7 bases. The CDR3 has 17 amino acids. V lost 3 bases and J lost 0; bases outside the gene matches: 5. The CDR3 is CASSLWTGTSGANVLTF. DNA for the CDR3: TGTGCCAGCAGTTTGTGGACAGGAACCTCTGGGGCCAACGTCCTGACTTTC.

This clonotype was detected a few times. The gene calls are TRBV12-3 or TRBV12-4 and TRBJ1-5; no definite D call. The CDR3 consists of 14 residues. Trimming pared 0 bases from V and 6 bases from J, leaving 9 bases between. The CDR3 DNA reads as TGTGCCAGCAGTTTAGCGCTTTCTAGTCAGCCCCAGCATTTT. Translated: CASSLALSSQPQHF.

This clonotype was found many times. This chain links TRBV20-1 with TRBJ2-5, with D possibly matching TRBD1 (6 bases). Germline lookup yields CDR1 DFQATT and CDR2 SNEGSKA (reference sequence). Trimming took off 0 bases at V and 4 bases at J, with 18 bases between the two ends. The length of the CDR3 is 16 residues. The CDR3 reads CSARDQAGALSETQYF. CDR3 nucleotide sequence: TGCAGTGCTAGAGATCAGGCAGGGGCTTTGTCAGAGACCCAGTACTTC.

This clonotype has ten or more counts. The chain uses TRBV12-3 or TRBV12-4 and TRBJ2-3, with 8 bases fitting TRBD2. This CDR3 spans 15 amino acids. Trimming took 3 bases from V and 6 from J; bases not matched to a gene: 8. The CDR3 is CASSFRSGGRDTQYF. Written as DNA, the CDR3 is TGTGCCAGCAGTTTTCGCTCGGGGGGGCGCGATACGCAGTATTTT.

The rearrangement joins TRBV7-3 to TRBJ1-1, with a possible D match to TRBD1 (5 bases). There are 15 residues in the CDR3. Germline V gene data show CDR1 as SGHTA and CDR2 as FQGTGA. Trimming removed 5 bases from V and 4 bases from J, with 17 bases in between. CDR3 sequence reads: CASSAIFTGGTEAFF. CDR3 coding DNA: TGTGCCAGCAGCGCGATATTCACCGGGGGCACTGAAGCTTTCTTT.

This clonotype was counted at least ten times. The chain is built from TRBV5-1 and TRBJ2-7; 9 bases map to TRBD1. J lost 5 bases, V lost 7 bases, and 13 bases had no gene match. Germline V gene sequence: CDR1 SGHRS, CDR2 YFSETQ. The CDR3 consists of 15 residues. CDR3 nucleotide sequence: TGCGCCAGCGGCGCCTCCGGGACAGGGTTCAACGAGCAGTACTTC. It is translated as CASGASGTGFNEQYF.

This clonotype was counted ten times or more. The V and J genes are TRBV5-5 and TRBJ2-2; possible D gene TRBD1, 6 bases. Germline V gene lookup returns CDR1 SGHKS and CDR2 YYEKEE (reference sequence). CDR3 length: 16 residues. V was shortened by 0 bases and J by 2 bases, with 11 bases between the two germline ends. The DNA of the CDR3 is TGTGCCAGCAGCTTGGGGACAGATATTAACACCGGGGAGCTGTTTTTT. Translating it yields CASSLGTDINTGELFF.

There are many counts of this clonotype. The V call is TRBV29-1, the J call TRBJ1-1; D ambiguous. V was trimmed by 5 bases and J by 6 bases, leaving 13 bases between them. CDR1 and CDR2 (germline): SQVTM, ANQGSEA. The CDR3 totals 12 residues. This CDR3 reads CSVSEMFAEAFF. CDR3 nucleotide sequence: TGCAGCGTTTCGGAAATGTTCGCTGAAGCTTTCTTT.

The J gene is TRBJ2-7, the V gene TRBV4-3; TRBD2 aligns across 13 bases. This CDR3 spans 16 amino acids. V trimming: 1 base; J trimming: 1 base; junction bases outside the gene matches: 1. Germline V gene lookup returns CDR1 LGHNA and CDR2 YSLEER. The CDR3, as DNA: TGCGCCAGCAGCCAAGGGACTAGCGGGGGTTCCTACGAGCAGTACTTC. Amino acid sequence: CASSQGTSGGSYEQYF.

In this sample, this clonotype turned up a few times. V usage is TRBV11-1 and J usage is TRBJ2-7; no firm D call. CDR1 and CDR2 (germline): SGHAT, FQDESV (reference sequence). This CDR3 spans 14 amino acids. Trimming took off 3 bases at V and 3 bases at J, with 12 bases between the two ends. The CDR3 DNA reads TGTGCCAGCAGCTTTGCGCAGACCTTCTACGAGCAGTACTTC. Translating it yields CASSFAQTFYEQYF.